This entry is about one T cell receptor beta chain. Its target is unknown. The data originate from a study of OX40 agonist ivuxolimab in advanced cancers. Generated by immunoSEQ multiplex PCR, the TCRdb table keeps only in-frame clones and is missing some. The data contain 35,000 to 50,000 clones, 88% of them singletons. Study-wide findings and caveats: At 0.1 to 3.0 mg/kg, CD4+ and CD8+ blood T cells expanded clonally by week 6.

Per germline, CDR1 MDHEN and CDR2 SYDVKM. Trimming left V 6 bases short and J 2 bases short, with 14 bases between. The CDR3 is 15 amino acids. This chain uses TRBV28 with TRBJ2-1; a possible D gene is TRBD2 (6 bases). The sequence came from an adult with an advanced solid tumor such as melanoma, head and neck, liver or kidney cancer. The input for sequencing was CD4+ or CD8+ T cells sorted from blood, taken in a trial of the OX40 agonist ivuxolimab. This chain's CDR3 is CASSPGGGAYNEQFF. The CDR3 DNA reads as TGTGCCAGCAGCCCCGGTGGCGGGGCCTACAATGAGCAGTTCTTC.